The rows below give T cell receptor beta chains drawn from one sample of a study of T cells expressing NK-cell markers. TCRdb processed the 5' RACE reads again and assigns one entry to each CDR3 protein, with no DNA. The ten most abundant clones cover approximately 7% of a sample with more than 400,000 distinct CDR3 sequences. The sample consisted of blood T cells: a sorted CD56 or NKG2C T cell subset, CD4+ or CD8+ T cells, or bulk PBMC T cells (not recorded which). These TCRs come from a woman between 18 and 69 years old in good health. Each CDR3 is given with its conserved first and last residue. Each record gives: V gene, J gene, CDR3 protein.

V: TRBV19; J: TRBJ2-7; CDR3: CASSIGGATTYEQYF
V: TRBV4-2; J: TRBJ2-2; CDR3: CAGLTGLPGELFF
V: TRBV4-3; J: TRBJ2-7; CDR3: CASSQAWDYEQYF
V: TRBV7-3; J: TRBJ2-4; CDR3: CASSLIGGPGNIQYF
V: TRBV6-2/TRBV6-3; J: TRBJ1-5; CDR3: CASSYLQRTGGSNQPQHF
V: TRBV10-1; J: TRBJ2-3; CDR3: CASSERQNSTDTQYF
V: TRBV5-1; J: TRBJ1-1; CDR3: CASSSSGPNTEAFF
V: TRBV7-3; J: TRBJ2-7; CDR3: CASSARLGEQYF
V: TRBV10-3; J: TRBJ1-3; CDR3: CAIKGDGGGSGNTIYF
V: TRBV12-3/TRBV12-4; J: TRBJ2-5; CDR3: CASSQGAQETQYF
V: TRBV28; J: TRBJ2-5; CDR3: CASSSSGRIGETQYF
V: TRBV11-2; J: TRBJ1-1; CDR3: CASSDRGPNTEAFF
V: TRBV12-3/TRBV12-4; J: TRBJ1-5; CDR3: CASSPTDRGHQPQHF
V: TRBV20-1; J: TRBJ2-6; CDR3: CSARETGTGYSGANVLTF
V: TRBV29-1; J: TRBJ2-3; CDR3: CSARQGQTTDTQYF
V: TRBV6-2/TRBV6-3; J: TRBJ2-1; CDR3: CASSYPLRGGLPYNEQFF
V: TRBV18; J: TRBJ2-3; CDR3: CASSPRGTRITDTQYF
V: TRBV20-1; J: TRBJ2-7; CDR3: CSATGTSILLHEQYF
V: TRBV27; J: TRBJ2-6; CDR3: CASSFGYYRDAGANVLTF
V: TRBV11-2; J: TRBJ2-5; CDR3: CASSLPLGRQETQYF
V: TRBV25-1; J: TRBJ1-5; CDR3: CASSPAEDAQPQHF
V: TRBV7-3; J: TRBJ1-6; CDR3: CASSLRGGSYNSPLHF
V: TRBV5-4; J: TRBJ2-1; CDR3: CASSTGQAYNEQFF
V: TRBV9; J: TRBJ2-5; CDR3: CASSADDGETQYF
V: TRBV30; J: TRBJ1-1; CDR3: CAWSVSGGNTEAFF
V: TRBV20-1; J: TRBJ2-5; CDR3: CSASSGRFRETQYF
V: TRBV29-1; J: TRBJ2-7; CDR3: CSVVRDYEQYF
V: TRBV7-2; J: TRBJ1-3; CDR3: CASSSRGTGASGNTTYF
V: TRBV20-1; J: TRBJ1-4; CDR3: CSASPLGATNEKLFF
V: TRBV7-3; J: TRBJ2-5; CDR3: CASSLDGPTKTQYF
V: TRBV7-2; J: TRBJ2-3; CDR3: CASSSLGLAGVTDTQYF
V: TRBV6-4; J: TRBJ2-5; CDR3: CASRPNGRTQYF
V: TRBV6-2/TRBV6-3; J: TRBJ2-1; CDR3: CASSYRSNNEQFF
V: TRBV12-3/TRBV12-4; J: TRBJ2-1; CDR3: CASNRGLGTSGSYEQFF
V: TRBV20-1; J: TRBJ2-7; CDR3: CSARPVTSGPYEQYF
V: TRBV19; J: TRBJ2-7; CDR3: CASSSDRSYEQYF
V: TRBV6-4; J: TRBJ2-1; CDR3: CASSDQGLADEQFF
V: TRBV9; J: TRBJ2-1; CDR3: CASSMDRGPYNEQFF
V: TRBV28; J: TRBJ1-6; CDR3: CASTPGQGVGSPLHF
V: TRBV4-1; J: TRBJ2-1; CDR3: CASSQVLLYNEQFF
V: TRBV27; J: TRBJ2-3; CDR3: CASSSYAGDTDTQYF
V: TRBV5-1; J: TRBJ2-1; CDR3: CASSLGTSRHNEQFF
V: TRBV4-2; J: TRBJ2-7; CDR3: CASSQGPPPGEQYF
V: TRBV30; J: TRBJ2-6; CDR3: CAWSRLGNSGANVLTF
V: TRBV20-1; J: TRBJ2-2; CDR3: CSARVGYSLANTGELFF
V: TRBV7-2; J: TRBJ2-3; CDR3: CASIKPTGPRDTQYF
V: TRBV4-3; J: TRBJ2-3; CDR3: CASSQVPSTDTQYF
V: TRBV4-3; J: TRBJ2-7; CDR3: CASSQAKLGSYEQYF
V: TRBV5-6; J: TRBJ2-3; CDR3: CASTPGVLADTQYF
V: TRBV20-1; J: TRBJ2-7; CDR3: CSGGQTLSYEQYF
V: TRBV12-3/TRBV12-4; J: TRBJ2-7; CDR3: CASSFGMSYEQYF
V: TRBV3-1; J: TRBJ2-1; CDR3: CASSQDSRKVNEQFF
V: TRBV6-2/TRBV6-3; J: TRBJ2-1; CDR3: CATDLAGGWNEQFF
V: TRBV12-3/TRBV12-4; J: TRBJ1-3; CDR3: CASSLTVGGSGNTIYF
V: TRBV10-3; J: TRBJ2-4; CDR3: CAISERDSSIAKNIQYF
V: TRBV7-3; J: TRBJ1-2; CDR3: CASSLNRPGPYGYTF
V: TRBV7-8; J: TRBJ2-2; CDR3: CASSRGFAGVSTGELFF
V: TRBV23-1; J: TRBJ2-7; CDR3: CASRNTSGATGEQYF
V: TRBV28; J: TRBJ2-7; CDR3: CASGLLRDREAEQYF